These 32 T cell receptor beta chains came from one sample sequenced in a study of response to subunit inactivated influenza vaccine. TCRdb recomputed calls from the RT-PCR reads with MiXCR, one row per CDR3 protein. Of about 650,000 distinct CDR3 sequences listed, 15% to 18% are singletons. The material sequenced was PBMCs from blood, taken 11 to 12 days after vaccination. These receptor sequences come from a man aged 50 or older who received an inactivated influenza vaccine.

The J gene is TRBJ2-5, the V gene TRBV6-1; D is perhaps TRBD1 (6 bases). Trimming left V 6 bases short and J 4 bases short, with 15 bases between. The CDR3 has 14 residues. Germline V CDR1 and CDR2: MNHNS, SASEGT. This CDR3 is CASRPQGSGETQYF. CDR3 DNA: TGTGCCAGCAGACCACAGGGAAGTGGAGAGACCCAGTACTTC.

This rearrangement joins TRBV20-1 to TRBJ2-1; D not resolved. CDR1 is DFQATT, CDR2 SNEGSKA, per germline (reference sequence). The CDR3 has 13 residues. V was cut by 0 bases and J by 8 bases, with 11 bases left in between. In nucleotides, the CDR3 is TGCAGTGCTAGAGATTTCCAGGTCGATGAGCAGTTCTTC. This codes for CSARDFQVDEQFF.

The chain joins TRBV2 to TRBJ2-5, with D maybe TRBD1 (6 bases). The CDR3 loop spans 15 amino acids. The V gene's germline CDR1 is SNHLY and CDR2 FYNNEI. Trimming took 3 bases from V and 2 from J, leaving 13 bases between them. The chain's CDR3 is CASSDVKGVQETQYF. CDR3 coding DNA: TGTGCCAGCAGTGATGTGAAGGGGGTTCAAGAGACCCAGTACTTC. The full variable domain, completed using reference TRBV2 and TRBJ2-5, is EPEVTQTPSHQVTQMGQEVILRCVPISNHLYFYWYRQILGQKVEFLVSFYNNEISEKSEIFDDQFSVERPDGSNFTLKIRSTKLEDSAMYFCASSDVKGVQETQYFGPGTRLLVL.

The V gene is TRBV7-9, the J gene TRBJ2-5; D might be TRBD2 (5 bases). Trimming removed 5 bases at V and 5 bases at J, with 15 bases between. In germline, CDR1 is SEHNR, CDR2 FQNEAQ (reference sequence). The CDR3 spans 14 residues. The CDR3, as DNA: TGTGCCAGCAGCCTCCTGATGTCGGGGGAGACCCAGTACTTC. This encodes CASSLLMSGETQYF.

This clonotype occurred many times. The chain combines TRBV5-1 with TRBJ1-1; D ambiguous. Germline lookup yields CDR1 SGHRS and CDR2 YFSETQ. Trimming stripped 0 bases from V and 1 base from J, with 16 bases between. This CDR3 is 17 amino acids long. This CDR3 is CASSLVPVSRGNTEAFF. For the CDR3, the DNA is TGCGCCAGCAGCTTGGTCCCGGTGTCCCGGGGGAACACTGAAGCTTTCTTT.

The V call is TRBV19, the J call TRBJ1-3; no clear D. Looked up from germline, CDR1 is LNHDA and CDR2 is SQIVND (reference sequence). With 6 bases removed from V and 2 bases from J, the gap between germline ends came to 17 bases. The CDR3 runs 16 residues. CDR3 loop: CASSKSPDYPGNTIYF. The DNA of the CDR3 is TGTGCCAGTAGCAAGTCGCCAGATTATCCTGGAAACACCATATATTTT.

The chain uses TRBV12-3 or TRBV12-4 and TRBJ2-1, with 10 bases identical to TRBD2. This CDR3 region has 15 residues. After removal of 6 bases from V and 8 bases from J, the junction contained 10 bases not matched to a gene. Here the CDR3 reads CASRPLAGSTDEQFF. Written as DNA, the CDR3 is TGTGCCAGCAGACCACTAGCGGGGTCTACTGATGAGCAGTTCTTC.

There are many counts of this clonotype. This chain connects TRBV5-1 to TRBJ2-1, with 13 positions matching TRBD2. The trim removed 4 bases at V and 5 bases at J, leaving 3 bases unmatched. CDR1 SGHRS and CDR2 YFSETQ come from the germline V gene. The CDR3 is 15 residues long. CDR3 nucleotide sequence: TGCGCCAGCAGCCGGGGACTAGCGGGGAACAATGAGCAGTTCTTC. Its protein is CASSRGLAGNNEQFF.

This clonotype was seen repeatedly, ten times or more. The gene calls are TRBV20-1 and TRBJ1-6; no firm D call. The germline CDR1 and CDR2 sequences are DFQATT and SNEGSKA (reference sequence). The CDR3 consists of 14 residues. Trimming pared 1 base from V and 5 bases from J, leaving 9 bases between. The CDR3 DNA reads as TGCAGTGCTAGAGGGTCGCGGAATAATTCACCCCTCCACTTT. As protein: CSARGSRNNSPLHF.

This clonotype showed up many times. The V gene is TRBV5-1, the J gene TRBJ2-5; 13 bases fit TRBD2. Germline CDR1 and CDR2: SGHRS and YFSETQ. The CDR3 runs to 15 residues. V gave up 4 bases and J gave up 4 bases; unmatched junction bases: 4. As DNA, the CDR3 is TGCGCCAGCAGCCCGGGACTAGCGGGATTAGAGACCCAGTACTTC. Its protein product is CASSPGLAGLETQYF.

This clonotype was seen a handful of times. The chain recombines TRBV28 with TRBJ2-1; 8 positions match TRBD2. CDR1 and CDR2 (germline): MDHEN, SYDVKM. CDR3 length equals 16 residues. J was trimmed by 5 bases and V by 6 bases; bases with no gene match: 12. CDR3 DNA: TGTGCCAGCAGCCGGGGGGGCCTCCAGAGGAACAATGAGCAGTTCTTC. Amino acid sequence: CASSRGGLQRNNEQFF.

The rearrangement uses TRBV18 and TRBJ2-1; the match to TRBD2 covers 13 bases. CDR3 length: 17 residues. From germline, CDR1 is KGHSH and CDR2 LQKENI. The V gene end was trimmed by 2 bases and the J gene end by 4 bases; junction bases not matched to a gene: 5. CDR3 in DNA: TGTGCCAGCTCACCAGGGACTAGCGGGATAGCGTACAATGAGCAGTTCTTC. As protein: CASSPGTSGIAYNEQFF.

This clonotype was detected a few times. The gene calls are TRBV7-3 and TRBJ2-1, with 13 bases that match TRBD2. Germline V gene data show CDR1 as SGHTA and CDR2 as FQGTGA. The CDR3 consists of 16 residues. Unmatched junction bases numbered 7, after V lost 5 bases and J lost 6 bases. The CDR3 region is CASSPRGLAGTNEQFF. The CDR3 nucleotides are TGTGCCAGCAGCCCCAGGGGACTAGCGGGGACCAATGAGCAGTTCTTC.

This clonotype was seen a handful of times. This sequence joins TRBV6-1 and TRBJ2-7; no reliable D call. Trimming pared 2 bases from V and 2 bases from J, leaving 10 bases between. The CDR3 is made up of 14 amino acids. The germline CDR1 and CDR2 sequences are MNHNS and SASEGT. The CDR3 here is CASSENGGTYEQYF. CDR3 nucleotides: TGTGCCAGCAGTGAAAACGGTGGAACCTACGAGCAGTACTTC.

The J gene is TRBJ1-2, the V gene TRBV6-5; no definite D call. This CDR3 is built from 14 residues. Germline CDR1 MNHEY, CDR2 SVGAGI. V gave up 0 bases and J gave up 6 bases, with 11 bases separating them. Here the CDR3 DNA reads TGTGCCAGCAGTTACTCGAATGGGGTTGATGGCTACACCTTC. Amino acids: CASSYSNGVDGYTF.

This clonotype was recorded a few times. This chain uses TRBV20-1 with TRBJ1-5; perhaps TRBD1 as D (6 bases). From germline, CDR1 is DFQATT and CDR2 SNEGSKA (reference sequence). Trimming took 1 base from V and 7 from J, leaving 17 bases between them. The CDR3 spans 15 residues. CDR3 region: CSARGPGWGAQPQHF. The CDR3 DNA follows: TGCAGTGCTAGAGGTCCGGGGTGGGGGGCCCAGCCCCAGCATTTT.

The chain's CDR3 is CATSRVLGAYNEQFF. The CDR3 DNA reads as TGTGCCACCAGCAGAGTCTTGGGGGCCTACAATGAGCAGTTCTTC. This chain links TRBV15 with TRBJ2-1; D is tentatively TRBD1 or TRBD2 (5 bases each). The V and J ends lost 1 base and 2 bases respectively, with 9 bases between them. The CDR3 covers 15 residues. Germline loops: CDR1 LNHNV, CDR2 YYDKDF (reference sequence).

The V call is TRBV27, the J call TRBJ2-7, with a weak D call TRBD2 (7 bases). The V end was cut by 2 bases, the J end by 3 bases, with 17 bases between. The CDR3 is made up of 16 amino acids. Looked up from germline, CDR1 is MNHEY and CDR2 is SMNVEV (reference sequence). The CDR3 sequence: CASSLGWGGRDYEQYF. CDR3 sequence (DNA): TGTGCCAGCAGTTTAGGATGGGGGGGGCGAGACTACGAGCAGTACTTC.

J is TRBJ2-2 and V is TRBV28; the D call may be TRBD1 or TRBD2 (5 bases each). The germline gives CDR1 MDHEN, CDR2 SYDVKM. This CDR3 is built from 17 residues. V was clipped by 3 bases and J by 1 base, with 15 bases between them. The chain's CDR3 is CASSLQGISENTGELFF. For the CDR3, the DNA is TGTGCCAGCAGTTTGCAGGGAATTAGCGAGAACACCGGGGAGCTGTTTTTT.

A few counts support this clonotype. This chain links TRBV5-1 with TRBJ2-1, with TRBD1 matching 7 bases. The CDR3 consists of 16 residues. Germline V gene sequence: CDR1 SGHRS, CDR2 YFSETQ. V gave up 0 bases and J gave up 2 bases; unmatched junction bases: 5. The CDR3 sequence is CASSLAADRTYNEQFF. The CDR3 DNA sequence: TGCGCCAGCAGCTTGGCCGCGGACAGGACCTACAATGAGCAGTTCTTC.

V is TRBV9 and J is TRBJ1-1, with D possibly TRBD1 on 6 matching bases. CDR1 is SGDLS, CDR2 YYNGEE, per germline. Trimming left V 6 bases short and J 3 bases short, with 15 bases between. The CDR3 has 14 amino acids. CDR3: CASTRGSGDTEAFF. The CDR3 coding sequence is TGTGCCAGCACAAGGGGGTCGGGGGACACTGAAGCTTTCTTT.

The V call is TRBV29-1, the J call TRBJ2-7, with D tentatively TRBD1 (5 bases). Germline V CDR1 and CDR2: SQVTM, ANQGSEA. The CDR3 is 13 amino acids. V lost 4 bases, J lost 2 bases, and 12 bases lay in between. CDR3 loop: CSVVVKGPYEQYF. In DNA, the CDR3 is TGCAGCGTTGTCGTCAAGGGGCCCTACGAGCAGTACTTC.

This clonotype was counted ten times or more. This sequence joins TRBV11-3 and TRBJ2-2, with no clear D. The CDR3 is made up of 12 amino acids. Trimming took off 5 bases at V and 6 bases at J, with 7 bases between the two ends. Germline assignment: CDR1 SGHNT and CDR2 YENEEA. For the CDR3, the DNA is TGTGCCAGCAGCCCCTGGTCCGGGGAGCTGTTTTTT. Its translation: CASSPWSGELFF.

Only a few counts were recorded for this clonotype. The V gene is TRBV24-1, the J gene TRBJ2-7; D unresolved. CDR3 length equals 15 residues. V lost 4 bases and J lost 1, with 13 bases in between. Germline V CDR1 and CDR2: KGHDR, SFDVKD. The CDR3: CATSDSATPSYEQYF. The CDR3 coding sequence is TGTGCCACCAGTGACTCAGCGACCCCATCCTACGAGCAGTACTTC.

The genes are TRBV5-1 and TRBJ2-3; D might be TRBD1 or TRBD2, each matching 6 bases. This CDR3 has 19 residues. V lost 4 bases and J lost 0, with 24 bases in between. Germline V gene sequence: CDR1 SGHRS, CDR2 YFSETQ. CDR3 in amino acids: CASSQKVGATGASTDTQYF. As DNA, the CDR3 is TGCGCCAGCAGCCAGAAGGTAGGAGCCACGGGGGCTAGCACAGATACGCAGTATTTT.

This clonotype has a handful of counts. V and J are TRBV28 and TRBJ1-5; D is uncertain. Trimming pared 8 bases from V and 4 bases from J, leaving 15 bases between. This CDR3 has 14 residues. Germline CDR1 is MDHEN and CDR2 is SYDVKM. The CDR3 here is CASSQWTSNQPQHF. The CDR3, as DNA: TGTGCCAGCTCCCAGTGGACGTCGAATCAGCCCCAGCATTTT.

This sequence joins TRBV6-5 and TRBJ1-5; D possibly corresponds to TRBD1 (5 bases). The CDR3 has 14 residues. Trimming took 4 bases from V and 7 from J, leaving 14 bases between them. Germline CDR1 and CDR2: MNHEY and SVGAGI. CDR3 DNA sequence: TGTGCCAGCAGTTCTGTGGGGCCCGAACAGCCCCAGCATTTT. This codes for CASSSVGPEQPQHF.

This clonotype has more than one count but fewer than ten. The chain employs TRBV14 and TRBJ2-1; the match to TRBD1 covers 9 bases. Germline V gene sequence: CDR1 SGHDN, CDR2 FVKESK. The CDR3 is made up of 17 amino acids. Trimming cost V 1 base and J 1 base; bases outside gene matches: 5. DNA of the CDR3: TGTGCCAGCAGCCAAGGTCTTGGGACAGGGTCCTACAATGAGCAGTTCTTC. This encodes CASSQGLGTGSYNEQFF.

This clonotype was observed at least ten times. The CDR3 coding sequence is TGTGCCACCGTACCTAGCGAACACTACAATGAGCAGTTCTTC. It yields the protein CATVPSEHYNEQFF. This sequence joins TRBV2 and TRBJ2-1; a weak D match, TRBD2 (6 bases). V gave up 10 bases and J gave up 3 bases, with 16 bases separating them. CDR1 SNHLY and CDR2 FYNNEI come from the germline V gene. CDR3 length: 14 residues.

This clonotype has a handful of counts. This rearrangement joins TRBV10-2 to TRBJ2-5, with TRBD1 matching over 7 bases. V was clipped by 3 bases and J by 5 bases; unmatched bases: 6. This CDR3 contains 14 residues. Germline V CDR1 and CDR2: WSHSY, SAAADI. CDR3 amino acids: CASSDSTGKETQYF. DNA for the CDR3: TGCGCCAGCAGTGATTCGACAGGGAAGGAGACCCAGTACTTC.

Only a few counts were recorded for this clonotype. The chain combines TRBV6-2 or TRBV6-3 with TRBJ2-7, with 7 nucleotides matching TRBD2. The CDR3 loop spans 13 amino acids. Germline CDR1 MNHEY, CDR2 SVGEGT. The ends lost 4 bases at V and 5 bases at J; junction bases unmatched: 5. CDR3 in amino acids: CASSSLRGNEQYF. The CDR3, as DNA: TGTGCCAGCAGTTCGTTGCGGGGGAACGAGCAGTACTTC.

As for this clonotype: An end of the junction does not agree with germline; a read error may underlie this. The CDR3 region is CSSYPSGGGELFF. In DNA form, the CDR3 reads TGCTCCAGCTACCCCTCCGGGGGCGGGGAGCTGTTTTTT. This chain connects TRBV5-1 to TRBJ2-2, with D possibly being TRBD2 (6 bases). The V gene's germline CDR1 is SGHRS and CDR2 YFSETQ. The CDR3 covers 13 residues.